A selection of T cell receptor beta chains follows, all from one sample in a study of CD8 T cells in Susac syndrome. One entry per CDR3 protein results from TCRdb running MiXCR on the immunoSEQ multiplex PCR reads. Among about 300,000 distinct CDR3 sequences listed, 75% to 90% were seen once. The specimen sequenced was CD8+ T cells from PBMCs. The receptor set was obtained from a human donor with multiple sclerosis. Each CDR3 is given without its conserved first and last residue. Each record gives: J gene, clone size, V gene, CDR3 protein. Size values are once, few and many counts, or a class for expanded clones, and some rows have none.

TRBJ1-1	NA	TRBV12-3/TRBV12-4	ASSWDPGEAF
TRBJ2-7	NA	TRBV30	AWTDGSGPYEQY
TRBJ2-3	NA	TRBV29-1	SVEGQEADTQY
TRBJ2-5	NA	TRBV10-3	AISGTSGGPYQETQY
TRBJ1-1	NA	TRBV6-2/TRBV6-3	ASSYTRQEMNTEAF
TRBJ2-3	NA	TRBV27	ASSLTGFDSPDTQY
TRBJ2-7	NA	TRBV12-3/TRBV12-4	ASSPWAGASYEQY
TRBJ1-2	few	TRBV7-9	ASSLGRSSGYT
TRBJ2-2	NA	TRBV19	ASTMGQGTLNTGELF
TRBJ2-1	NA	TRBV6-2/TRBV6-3	ASSSLAADYNEQF
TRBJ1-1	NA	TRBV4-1	ASSQVTPGGMNTEAF
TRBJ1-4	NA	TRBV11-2	ASSLWGGTGFLAAREKLF
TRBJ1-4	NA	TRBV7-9	ASSLALGRTTNEKLF
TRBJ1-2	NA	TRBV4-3	ATSDRGSGDYGYT
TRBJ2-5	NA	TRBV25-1	ASSEFSQETQY
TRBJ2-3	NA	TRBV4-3	ASSQDREDTQY
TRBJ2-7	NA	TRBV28	ASSDPTYEQY
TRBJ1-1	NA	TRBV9	ASSVEGVGYTEAF
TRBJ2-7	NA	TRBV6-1	ASSELSGRMAYEQY
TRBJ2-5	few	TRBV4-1	ASSQERQANGDQY
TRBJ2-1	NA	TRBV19	ASSTGVSYNEQF
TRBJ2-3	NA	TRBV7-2	ASSLGVAGTDTQY
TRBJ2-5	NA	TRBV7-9	ASSSRGTQY
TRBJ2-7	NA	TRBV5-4	ASSLQGRVYEQY
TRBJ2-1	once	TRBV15	ATSSGRDPVYNEQF
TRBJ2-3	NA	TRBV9	ASSEVPVGWEISDTQY
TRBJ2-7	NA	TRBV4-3	ASSQDHDLIRRGRSYEQY
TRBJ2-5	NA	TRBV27	ASSLLTGGPETQY